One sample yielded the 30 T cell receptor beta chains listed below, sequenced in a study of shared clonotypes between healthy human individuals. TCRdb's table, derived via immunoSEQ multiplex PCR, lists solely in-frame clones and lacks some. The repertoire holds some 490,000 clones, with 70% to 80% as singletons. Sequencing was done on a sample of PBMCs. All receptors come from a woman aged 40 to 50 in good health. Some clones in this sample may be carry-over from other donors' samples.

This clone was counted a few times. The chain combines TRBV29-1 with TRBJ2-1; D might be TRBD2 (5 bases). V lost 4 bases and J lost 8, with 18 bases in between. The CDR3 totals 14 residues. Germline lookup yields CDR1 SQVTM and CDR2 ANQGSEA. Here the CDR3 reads CSVASMRENDEQFF. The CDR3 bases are TGCAGCGTTGCTTCTATGAGGGAGAATGATGAGCAGTTCTTC.

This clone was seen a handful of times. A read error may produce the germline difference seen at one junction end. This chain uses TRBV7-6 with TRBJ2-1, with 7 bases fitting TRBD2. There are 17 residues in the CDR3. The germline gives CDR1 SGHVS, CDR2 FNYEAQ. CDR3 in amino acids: CASSSRTRGFSHNEQFF. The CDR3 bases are TGTGCCAGCAGCTCCCGGACTAGAGGTTTCTCCCACAATGAGCAGTTCTTC.

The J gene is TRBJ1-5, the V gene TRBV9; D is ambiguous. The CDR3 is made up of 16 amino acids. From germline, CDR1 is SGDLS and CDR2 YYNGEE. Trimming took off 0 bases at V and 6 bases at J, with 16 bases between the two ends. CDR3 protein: CASSVGRGSLGQPQHF. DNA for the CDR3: TGTGCCAGCAGCGTAGGACGGGGATCTCTCGGTCAGCCCCAGCATTTT.

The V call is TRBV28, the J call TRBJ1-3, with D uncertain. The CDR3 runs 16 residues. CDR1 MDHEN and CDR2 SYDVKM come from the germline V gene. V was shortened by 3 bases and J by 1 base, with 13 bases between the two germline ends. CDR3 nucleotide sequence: TGTGCCAGCAGTTTCGTCCAGGTCGGATCTGGAAACACCATATATTTT. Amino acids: CASSFVQVGSGNTIYF.

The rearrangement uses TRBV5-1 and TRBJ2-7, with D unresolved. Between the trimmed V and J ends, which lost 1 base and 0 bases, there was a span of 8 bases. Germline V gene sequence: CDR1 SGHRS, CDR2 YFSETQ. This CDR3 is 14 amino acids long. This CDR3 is CASSLSEHSYEQYF. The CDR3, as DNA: TGCGCCAGCAGCTTGAGCGAACACTCCTACGAGCAGTACTTC.

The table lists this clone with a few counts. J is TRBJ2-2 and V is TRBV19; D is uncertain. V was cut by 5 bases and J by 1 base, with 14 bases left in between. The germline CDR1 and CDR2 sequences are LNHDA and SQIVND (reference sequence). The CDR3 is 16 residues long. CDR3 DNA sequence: TGTGCCAGTAGTCCCAAACGGCGGATGAACACCGGGGAGCTGTTTTTT. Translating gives CASSPKRRMNTGELFF.

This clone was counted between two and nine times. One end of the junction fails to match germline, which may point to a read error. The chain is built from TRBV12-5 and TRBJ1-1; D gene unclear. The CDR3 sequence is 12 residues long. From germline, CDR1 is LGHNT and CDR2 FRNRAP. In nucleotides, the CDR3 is TGTGCTAGTGCTTTGGCGAACACTGAAGCTTTCTTT. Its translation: CASALANTEAFF.

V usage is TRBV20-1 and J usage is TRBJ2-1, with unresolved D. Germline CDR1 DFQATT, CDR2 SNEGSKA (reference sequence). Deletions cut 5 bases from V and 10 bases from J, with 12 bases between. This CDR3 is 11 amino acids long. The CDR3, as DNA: TGCAGTGCTTACCAATCTAGGGAGCAGTTCTTC. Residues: CSAYQSREQFF.

This CDR3 is CASSPQASGASGYTF. DNA of the CDR3: TGTGCCAGCAGCCCACAGGCGTCCGGGGCCAGCGGCTACACCTTC. The chain uses TRBV7-2 and TRBJ1-2; a weak D match, TRBD1 (5 bases). The V gene lost 5 bases and the J gene lost 8 bases, with 21 bases spanning the gap. The CDR3 is 15 amino acids. Germline V gives CDR1 SGHTA, CDR2 FQGNSA.

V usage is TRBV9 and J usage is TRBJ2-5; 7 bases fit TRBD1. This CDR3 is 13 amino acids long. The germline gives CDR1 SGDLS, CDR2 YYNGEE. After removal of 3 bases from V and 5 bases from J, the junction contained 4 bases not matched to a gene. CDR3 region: CASSERGRETQYF. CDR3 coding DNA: TGTGCCAGCAGCGAGAGGGGGCGGGAGACCCAGTACTTC.

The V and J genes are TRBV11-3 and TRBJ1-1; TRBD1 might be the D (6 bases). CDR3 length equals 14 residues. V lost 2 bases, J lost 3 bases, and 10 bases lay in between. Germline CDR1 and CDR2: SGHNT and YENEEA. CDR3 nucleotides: TGTGCCAGCAGCTTATCGGGGGCGTACACTGAAGCTTTCTTT. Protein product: CASSLSGAYTEAFF.

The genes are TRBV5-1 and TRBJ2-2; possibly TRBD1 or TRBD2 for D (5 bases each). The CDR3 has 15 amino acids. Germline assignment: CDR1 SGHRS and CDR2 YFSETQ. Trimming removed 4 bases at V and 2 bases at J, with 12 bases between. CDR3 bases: TGCGCCAGCAGCCCGGGGCCACCCAACACCGGGGAGCTGTTTTTT. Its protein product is CASSPGPPNTGELFF.

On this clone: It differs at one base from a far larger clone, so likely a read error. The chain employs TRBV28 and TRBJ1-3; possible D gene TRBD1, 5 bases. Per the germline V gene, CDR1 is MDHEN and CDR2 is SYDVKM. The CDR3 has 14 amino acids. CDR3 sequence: CVSSGHFPGNTIYF. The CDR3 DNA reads TGTGTCAGCAGTGGACACTTTCCTGGAAACACCATATATTTT.

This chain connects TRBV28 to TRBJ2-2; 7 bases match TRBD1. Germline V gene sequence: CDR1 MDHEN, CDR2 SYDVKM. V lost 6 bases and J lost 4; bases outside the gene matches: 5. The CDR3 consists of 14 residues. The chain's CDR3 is CASRPGQVTGELFF. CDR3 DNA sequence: TGTGCCAGCAGGCCCGGACAGGTCACCGGGGAGCTGTTTTTT.

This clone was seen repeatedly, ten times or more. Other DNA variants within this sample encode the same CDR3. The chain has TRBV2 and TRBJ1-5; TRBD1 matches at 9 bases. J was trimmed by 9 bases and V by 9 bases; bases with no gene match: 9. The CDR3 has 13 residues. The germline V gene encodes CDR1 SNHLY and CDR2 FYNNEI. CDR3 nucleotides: TGTGCCAGTCACGGGACAGGGAAGGTGCCCCAGCATTTT. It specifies CASHGTGKVPQHF.

CDR3 protein: CASTLRPSGRAGGQETQYF. The CDR3, as DNA: TGTGCCAGCACCCTACGGCCTAGCGGGAGGGCCGGTGGGCAAGAGACCCAGTACTTC. This sequence joins TRBV11-2 and TRBJ2-5; TRBD2 agrees at 12 bases. The CDR3 is made up of 19 amino acids. Looked up from germline, CDR1 is SGHAT and CDR2 is FQNNGV. J lost 2 bases, V lost 7 bases, and 17 bases had no gene match.

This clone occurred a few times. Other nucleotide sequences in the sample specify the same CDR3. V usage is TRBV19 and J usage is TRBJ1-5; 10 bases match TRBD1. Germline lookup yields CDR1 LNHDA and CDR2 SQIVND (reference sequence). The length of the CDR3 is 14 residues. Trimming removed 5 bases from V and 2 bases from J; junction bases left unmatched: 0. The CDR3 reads CASSGTGGNQPQHF. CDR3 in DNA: TGTGCCAGTAGTGGGACAGGGGGCAATCAGCCCCAGCATTTT.

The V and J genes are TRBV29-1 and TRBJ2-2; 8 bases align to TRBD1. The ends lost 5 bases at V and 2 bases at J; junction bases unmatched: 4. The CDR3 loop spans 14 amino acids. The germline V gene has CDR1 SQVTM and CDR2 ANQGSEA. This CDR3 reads CSVTGGRNTGELFF. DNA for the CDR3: TGCAGCGTTACAGGGGGGAGAAACACCGGGGAGCTGTTTTTT.

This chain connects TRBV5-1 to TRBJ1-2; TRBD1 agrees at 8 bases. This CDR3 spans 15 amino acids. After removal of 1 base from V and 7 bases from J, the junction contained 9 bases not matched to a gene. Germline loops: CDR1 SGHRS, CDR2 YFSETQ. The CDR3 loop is CASSLYLGQGGGYTF. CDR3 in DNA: TGCGCCAGCAGCTTGTACCTTGGACAGGGTGGTGGCTACACCTTC.

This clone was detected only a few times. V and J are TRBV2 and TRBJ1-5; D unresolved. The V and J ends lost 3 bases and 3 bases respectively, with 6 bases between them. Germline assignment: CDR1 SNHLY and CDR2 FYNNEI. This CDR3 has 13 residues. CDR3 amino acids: CASSDLPNQPQHF. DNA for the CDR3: TGTGCCAGCAGTGACCTCCCCAATCAGCCCCAGCATTTT.

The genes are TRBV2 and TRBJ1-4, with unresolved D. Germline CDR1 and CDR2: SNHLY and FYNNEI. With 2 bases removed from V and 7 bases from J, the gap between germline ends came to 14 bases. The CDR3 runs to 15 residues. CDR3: CASSEPWPKGEKLFF. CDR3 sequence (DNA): TGTGCCAGCAGTGAACCATGGCCCAAGGGTGAAAAACTGTTTTTT.

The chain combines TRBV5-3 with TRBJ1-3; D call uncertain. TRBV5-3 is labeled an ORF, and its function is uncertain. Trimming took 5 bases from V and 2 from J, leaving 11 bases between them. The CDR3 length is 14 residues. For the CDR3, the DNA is TGTGCCAGAAGGGAGGGATTGGCTGGAAACACCATATATTTT. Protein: CARREGLAGNTIYF.

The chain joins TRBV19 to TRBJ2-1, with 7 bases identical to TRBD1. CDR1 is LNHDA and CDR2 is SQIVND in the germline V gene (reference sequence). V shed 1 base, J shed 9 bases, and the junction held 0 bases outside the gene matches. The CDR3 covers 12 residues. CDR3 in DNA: TGTGCCAGTAGTATAGGACAGGGTGAGCAGTTCTTC. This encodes CASSIGQGEQFF.

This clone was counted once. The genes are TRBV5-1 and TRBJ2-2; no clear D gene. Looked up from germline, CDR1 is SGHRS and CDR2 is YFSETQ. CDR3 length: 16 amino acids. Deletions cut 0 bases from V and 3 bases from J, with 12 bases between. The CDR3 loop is CASSLVSQEHTGELFF. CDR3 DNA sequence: TGCGCCAGCAGCTTGGTATCGCAGGAACACACCGGGGAGCTGTTTTTT.

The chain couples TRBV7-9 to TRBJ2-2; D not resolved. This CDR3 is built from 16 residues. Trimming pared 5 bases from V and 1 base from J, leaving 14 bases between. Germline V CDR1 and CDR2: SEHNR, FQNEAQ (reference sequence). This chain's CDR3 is CASSQSPTGNTGELFF. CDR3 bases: TGTGCCAGCAGCCAGTCCCCGACTGGGAACACCGGGGAGCTGTTTTTT.

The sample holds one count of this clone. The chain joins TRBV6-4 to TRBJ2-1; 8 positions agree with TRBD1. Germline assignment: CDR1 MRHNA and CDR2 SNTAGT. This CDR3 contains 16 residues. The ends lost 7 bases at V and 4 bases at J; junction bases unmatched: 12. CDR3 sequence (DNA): TGTGCCAGCAAGAACTTGACAGGGGAAAATTACAATGAGCAGTTCTTC. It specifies CASKNLTGENYNEQFF.

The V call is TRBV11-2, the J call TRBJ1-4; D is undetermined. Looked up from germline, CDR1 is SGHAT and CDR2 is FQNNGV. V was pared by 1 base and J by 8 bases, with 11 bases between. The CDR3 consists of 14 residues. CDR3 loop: CASSLVAGSEKLFF. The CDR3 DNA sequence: TGTGCCAGCAGCTTAGTGGCCGGATCCGAAAAACTGTTTTTT.

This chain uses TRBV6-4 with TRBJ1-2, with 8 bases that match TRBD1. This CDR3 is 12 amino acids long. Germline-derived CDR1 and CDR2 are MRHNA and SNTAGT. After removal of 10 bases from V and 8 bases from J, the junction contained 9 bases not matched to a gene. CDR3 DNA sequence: TGTGCCATCAGGGGGCGCGACGACGGCTACACCTTC. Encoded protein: CAIRGRDDGYTF.

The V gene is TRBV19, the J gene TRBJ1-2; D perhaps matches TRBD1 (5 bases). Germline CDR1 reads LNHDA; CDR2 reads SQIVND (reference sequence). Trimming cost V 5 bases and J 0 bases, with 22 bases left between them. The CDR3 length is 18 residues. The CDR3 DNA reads TGTGCCAGTAGTGGAAAGGGACTCACCGGGGAGGCTAACTATGGCTACACCTTC. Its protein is CASSGKGLTGEANYGYTF.

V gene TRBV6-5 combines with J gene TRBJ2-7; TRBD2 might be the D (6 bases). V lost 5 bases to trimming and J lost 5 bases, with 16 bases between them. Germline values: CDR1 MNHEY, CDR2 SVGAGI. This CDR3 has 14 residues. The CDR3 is CASSLRDARHEQYF. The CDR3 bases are TGTGCCAGCAGTCTGCGGGACGCACGCCACGAGCAGTACTTC.